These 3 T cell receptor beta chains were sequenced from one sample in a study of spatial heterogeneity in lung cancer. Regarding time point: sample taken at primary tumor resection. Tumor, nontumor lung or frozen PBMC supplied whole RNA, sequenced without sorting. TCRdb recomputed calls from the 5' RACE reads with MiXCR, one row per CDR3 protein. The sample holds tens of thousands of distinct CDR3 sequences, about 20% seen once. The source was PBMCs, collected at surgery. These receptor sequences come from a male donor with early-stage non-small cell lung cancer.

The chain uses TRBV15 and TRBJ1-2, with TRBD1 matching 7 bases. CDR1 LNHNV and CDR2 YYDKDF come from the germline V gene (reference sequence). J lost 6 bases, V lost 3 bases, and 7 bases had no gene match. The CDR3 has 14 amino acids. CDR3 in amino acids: CATSSPTGENGYTF. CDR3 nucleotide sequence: TGTGCCACCAGCAGCCCCACAGGGGAGAATGGCTACACCTTC.

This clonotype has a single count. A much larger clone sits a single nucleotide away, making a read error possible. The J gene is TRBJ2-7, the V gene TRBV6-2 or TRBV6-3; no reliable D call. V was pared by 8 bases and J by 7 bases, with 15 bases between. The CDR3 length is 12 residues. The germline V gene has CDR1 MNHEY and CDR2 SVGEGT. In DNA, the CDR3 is TGTGCCAGCGGTGGTTTATCGGCAGAGCAGTACTTC. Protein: CASGGLSAEQYF.

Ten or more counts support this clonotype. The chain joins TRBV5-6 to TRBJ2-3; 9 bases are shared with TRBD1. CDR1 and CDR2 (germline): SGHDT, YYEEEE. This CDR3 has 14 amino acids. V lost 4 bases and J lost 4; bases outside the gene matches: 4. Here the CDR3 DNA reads TGTGCCAGCAGCAGACAGGGGGGATCAGATACGCAGTATTTT. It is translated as CASSRQGGSDTQYF.